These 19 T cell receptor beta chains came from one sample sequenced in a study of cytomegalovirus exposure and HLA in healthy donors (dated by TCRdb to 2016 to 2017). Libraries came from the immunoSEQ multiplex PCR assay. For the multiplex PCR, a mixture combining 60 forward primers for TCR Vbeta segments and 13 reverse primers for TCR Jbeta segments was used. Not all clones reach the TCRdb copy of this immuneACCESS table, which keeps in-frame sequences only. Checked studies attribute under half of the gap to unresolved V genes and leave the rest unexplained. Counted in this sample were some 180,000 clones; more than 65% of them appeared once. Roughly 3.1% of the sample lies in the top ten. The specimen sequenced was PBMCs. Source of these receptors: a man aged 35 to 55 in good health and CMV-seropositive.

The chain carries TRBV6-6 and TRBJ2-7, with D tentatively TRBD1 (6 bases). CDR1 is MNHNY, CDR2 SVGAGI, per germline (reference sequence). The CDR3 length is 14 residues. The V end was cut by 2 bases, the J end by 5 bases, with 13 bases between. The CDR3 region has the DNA TGTGCCAGCAGTTACACAGGGAATGCCAACGAGCAGTACTTC. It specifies CASSYTGNANEQYF.

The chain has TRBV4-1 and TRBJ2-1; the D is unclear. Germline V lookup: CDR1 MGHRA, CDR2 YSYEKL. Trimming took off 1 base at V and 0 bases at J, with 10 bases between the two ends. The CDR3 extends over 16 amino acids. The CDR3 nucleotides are TGCGCCAGCAGCCAAGGGGCTACGAGCTCCTACAATGAGCAGTTCTTC. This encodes CASSQGATSSYNEQFF.

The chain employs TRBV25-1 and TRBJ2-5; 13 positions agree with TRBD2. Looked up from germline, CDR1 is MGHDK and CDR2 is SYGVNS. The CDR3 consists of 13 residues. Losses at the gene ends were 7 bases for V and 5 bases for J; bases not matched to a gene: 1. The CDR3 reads CASKLAGGETQYF. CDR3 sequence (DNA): TGTGCCAGCAAACTAGCGGGGGGGGAGACCCAGTACTTC.

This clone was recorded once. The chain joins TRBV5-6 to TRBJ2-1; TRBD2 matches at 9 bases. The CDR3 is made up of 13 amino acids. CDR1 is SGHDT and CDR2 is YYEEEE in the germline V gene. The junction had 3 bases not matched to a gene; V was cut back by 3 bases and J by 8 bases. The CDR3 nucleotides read TGTGCCAGCAGCTCCGGGACTAGCCATGAGCAGTTCTTC. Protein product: CASSSGTSHEQFF.

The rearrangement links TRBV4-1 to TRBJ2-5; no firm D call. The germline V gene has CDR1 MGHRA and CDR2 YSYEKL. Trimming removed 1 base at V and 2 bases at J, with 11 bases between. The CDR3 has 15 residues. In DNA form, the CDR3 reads TGCGCCAGCAGCCAAGTGACGACAAGTCAAGAGACCCAGTACTTC. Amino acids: CASSQVTTSQETQYF.

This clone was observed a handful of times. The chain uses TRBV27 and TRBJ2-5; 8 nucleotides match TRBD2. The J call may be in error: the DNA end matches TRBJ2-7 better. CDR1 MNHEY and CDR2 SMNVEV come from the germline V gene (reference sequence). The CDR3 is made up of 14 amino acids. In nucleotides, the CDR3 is TGTGCCAGCAGTTTATCGGGACTAGTCCACGAGCAGTACTTC. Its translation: CASSLSGLVHEQYF.

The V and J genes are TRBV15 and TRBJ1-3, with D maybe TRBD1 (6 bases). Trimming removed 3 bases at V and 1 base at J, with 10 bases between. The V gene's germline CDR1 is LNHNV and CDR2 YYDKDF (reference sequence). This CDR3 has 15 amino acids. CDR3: CATSSQQGSGNTIYF. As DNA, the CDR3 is TGTGCCACCAGCAGCCAACAGGGTTCTGGAAACACCATATATTTT.

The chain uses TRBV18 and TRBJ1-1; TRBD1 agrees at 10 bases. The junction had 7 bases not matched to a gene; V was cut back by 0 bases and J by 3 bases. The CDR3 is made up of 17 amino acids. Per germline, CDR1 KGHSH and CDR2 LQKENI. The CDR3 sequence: CASSPPSMDRGDTEAFF. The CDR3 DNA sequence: TGTGCCAGCTCACCACCATCAATGGACAGGGGGGACACTGAAGCTTTCTTT.

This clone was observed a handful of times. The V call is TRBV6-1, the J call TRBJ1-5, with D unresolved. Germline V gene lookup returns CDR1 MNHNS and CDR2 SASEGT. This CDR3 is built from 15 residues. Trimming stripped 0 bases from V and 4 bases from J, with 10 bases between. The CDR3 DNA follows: TGTGCCAGCAGTGAAGCCGTACAGATAAATCAGCCCCAGCATTTT. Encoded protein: CASSEAVQINQPQHF.

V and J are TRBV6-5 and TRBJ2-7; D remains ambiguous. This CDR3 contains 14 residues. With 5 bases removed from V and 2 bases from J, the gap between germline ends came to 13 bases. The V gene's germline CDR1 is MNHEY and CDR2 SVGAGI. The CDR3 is CASSERPGAYEQYF. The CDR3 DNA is TGTGCCAGCAGTGAAAGGCCAGGCGCCTACGAGCAGTACTTC.

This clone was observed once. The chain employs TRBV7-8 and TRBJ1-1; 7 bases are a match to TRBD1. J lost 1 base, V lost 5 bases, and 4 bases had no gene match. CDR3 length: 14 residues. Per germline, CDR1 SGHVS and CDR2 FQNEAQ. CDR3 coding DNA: TGTGCCAGCAGCGCCCGGGACAGGAACACTGAAGCTTTCTTT. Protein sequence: CASSARDRNTEAFF.

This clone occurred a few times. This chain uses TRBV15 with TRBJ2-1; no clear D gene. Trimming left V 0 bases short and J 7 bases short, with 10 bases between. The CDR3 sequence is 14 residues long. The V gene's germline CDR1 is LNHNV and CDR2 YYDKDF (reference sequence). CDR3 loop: CATSRDLGPNEQFF. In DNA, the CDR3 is TGTGCCACCAGCAGAGATTTGGGCCCGAATGAGCAGTTCTTC.

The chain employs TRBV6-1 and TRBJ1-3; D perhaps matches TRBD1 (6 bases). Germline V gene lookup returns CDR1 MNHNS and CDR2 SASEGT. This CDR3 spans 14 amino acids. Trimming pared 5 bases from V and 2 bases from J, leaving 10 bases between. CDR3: CASSLQGTGNTIYF. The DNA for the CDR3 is TGTGCCAGCAGTCTACAGGGAACTGGAAACACCATATATTTT.

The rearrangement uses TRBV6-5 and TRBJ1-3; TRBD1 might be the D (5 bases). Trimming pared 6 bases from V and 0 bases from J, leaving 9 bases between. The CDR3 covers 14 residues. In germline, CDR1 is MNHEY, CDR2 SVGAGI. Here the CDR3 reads CASSRGVSGNTIYF. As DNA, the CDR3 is TGTGCCAGCAGCCGGGGGGTCTCTGGAAACACCATATATTTT.

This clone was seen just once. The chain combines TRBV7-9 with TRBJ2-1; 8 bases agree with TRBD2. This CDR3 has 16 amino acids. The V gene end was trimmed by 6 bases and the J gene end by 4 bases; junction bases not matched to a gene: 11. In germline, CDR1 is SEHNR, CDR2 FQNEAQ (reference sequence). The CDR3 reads CASSSRPGGGYNEQFF. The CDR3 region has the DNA TGTGCCAGCAGTTCCCGGCCGGGGGGGGGATACAATGAGCAGTTCTTC.

The DNA of the CDR3 is TGTGCCAGCAGCGTGGGCAGGGCCAACTATGGCTACACCTTC. Its protein is CASSVGRANYGYTF. The rearrangement joins TRBV9 to TRBJ1-2, with D maybe TRBD1 (5 bases). Germline assignment: CDR1 SGDLS and CDR2 YYNGEE. V gave up 2 bases and J gave up 2 bases, with 10 bases separating them. There are 14 residues in the CDR3.

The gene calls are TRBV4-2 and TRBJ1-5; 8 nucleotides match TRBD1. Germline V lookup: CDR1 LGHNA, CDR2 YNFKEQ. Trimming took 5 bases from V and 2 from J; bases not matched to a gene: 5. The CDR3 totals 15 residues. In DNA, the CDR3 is TGTGCCAGCAGCTTGGCGGACAGGGGCAATCAGCCCCAGCATTTT. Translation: CASSLADRGNQPQHF.

The CDR3 loop reads CASSSPTGGARGEQYF. The CDR3 DNA reads as TGTGCCAGCAGCTCGCCGACAGGGGGAGCCCGAGGGGAGCAGTACTTC. This rearrangement joins TRBV5-4 to TRBJ2-7; 9 bases are a match to TRBD1. Germline CDR1 reads SGHNT; CDR2 reads YYREEE (reference sequence). The trim removed 3 bases at V and 7 bases at J, leaving 14 bases unmatched. The CDR3 covers 16 residues.

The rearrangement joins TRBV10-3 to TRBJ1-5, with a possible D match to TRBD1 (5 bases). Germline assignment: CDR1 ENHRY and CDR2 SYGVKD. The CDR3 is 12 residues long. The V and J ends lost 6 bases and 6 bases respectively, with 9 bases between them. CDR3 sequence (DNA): TGTGCCATCAGCGACGGGGGTCAGCCCCAGCATTTT. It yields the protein CAISDGGQPQHF.